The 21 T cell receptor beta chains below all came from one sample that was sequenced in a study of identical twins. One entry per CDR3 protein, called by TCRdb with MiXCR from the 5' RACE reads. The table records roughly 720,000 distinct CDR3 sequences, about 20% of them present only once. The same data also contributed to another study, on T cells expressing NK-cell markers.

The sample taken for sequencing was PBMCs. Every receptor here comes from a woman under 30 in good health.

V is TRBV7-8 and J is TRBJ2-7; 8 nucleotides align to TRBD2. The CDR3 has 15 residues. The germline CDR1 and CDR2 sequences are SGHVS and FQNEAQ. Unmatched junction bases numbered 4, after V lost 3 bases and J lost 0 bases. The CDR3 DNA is TGTGCCAGCAGCTTTGGACTAGCCAGCTCCTACGAGCAGTACTTC. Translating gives CASSFGLASSYEQYF.

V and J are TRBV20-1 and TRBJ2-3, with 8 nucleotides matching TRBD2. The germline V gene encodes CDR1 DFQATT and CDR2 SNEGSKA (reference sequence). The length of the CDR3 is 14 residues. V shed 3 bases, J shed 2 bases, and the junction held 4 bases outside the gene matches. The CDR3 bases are TGCAGTGCTAGTCACGGGGGGGACACAGATACGCAGTATTTT. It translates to CSASHGGDTDTQYF.

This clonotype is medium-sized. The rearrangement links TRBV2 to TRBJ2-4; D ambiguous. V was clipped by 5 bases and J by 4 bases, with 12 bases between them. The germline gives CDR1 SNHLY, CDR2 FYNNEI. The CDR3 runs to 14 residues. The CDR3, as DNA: TGTGCCAGCAGTCTTTCCGACGGGAAAAACATTCAGTACTTC. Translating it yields CASSLSDGKNIQYF.

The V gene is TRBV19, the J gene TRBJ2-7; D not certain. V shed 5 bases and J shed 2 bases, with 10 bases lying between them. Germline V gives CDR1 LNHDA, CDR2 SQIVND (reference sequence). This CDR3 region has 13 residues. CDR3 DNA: TGTGCCAGTAGTTTACGGATAGCCTACGAGCAGTACTTC. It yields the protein CASSLRIAYEQYF.

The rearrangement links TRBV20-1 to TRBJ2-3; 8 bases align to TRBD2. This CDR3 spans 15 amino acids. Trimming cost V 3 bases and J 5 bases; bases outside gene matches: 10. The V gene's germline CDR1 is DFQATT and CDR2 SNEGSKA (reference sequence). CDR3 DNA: TGCAGTGCTAGCCTGAGCGGGAGTCCTCTAGATACGCAGTATTTT. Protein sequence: CSASLSGSPLDTQYF.

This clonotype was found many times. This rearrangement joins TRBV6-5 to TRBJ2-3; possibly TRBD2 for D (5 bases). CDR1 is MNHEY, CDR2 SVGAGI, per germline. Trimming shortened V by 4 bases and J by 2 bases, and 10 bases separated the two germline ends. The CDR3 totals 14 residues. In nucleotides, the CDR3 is TGTGCCAGCAGTTTAGGAGCGGCCACAGATACGCAGTATTTT. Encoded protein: CASSLGAATDTQYF.

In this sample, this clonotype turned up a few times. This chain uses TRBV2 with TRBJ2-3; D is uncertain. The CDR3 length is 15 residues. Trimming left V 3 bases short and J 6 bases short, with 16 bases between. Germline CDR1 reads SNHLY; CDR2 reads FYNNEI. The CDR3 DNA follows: TGTGCCAGCAGTGAGTCCCGTCATTCTATGGATACGCAGTATTTT. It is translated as CASSESRHSMDTQYF. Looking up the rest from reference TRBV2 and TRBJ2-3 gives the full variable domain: EPEVTQTPSHQVTQMGQEVILRCVPISNHLYFYWYRQILGQKVEFLVSFYNNEISEKSEIFDDQFSVERPDGSNFTLKIRSTKLEDSAMYFCASSESRHSMDTQYFGPGTRLTVL.

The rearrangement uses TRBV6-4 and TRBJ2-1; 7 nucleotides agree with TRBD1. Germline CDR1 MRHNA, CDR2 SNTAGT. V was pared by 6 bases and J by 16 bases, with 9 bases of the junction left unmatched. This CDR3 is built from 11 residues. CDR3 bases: TGTGCCAGCAGAAGCCGGGACAGAGTATTCTTC. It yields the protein CASRSRDRVFF.

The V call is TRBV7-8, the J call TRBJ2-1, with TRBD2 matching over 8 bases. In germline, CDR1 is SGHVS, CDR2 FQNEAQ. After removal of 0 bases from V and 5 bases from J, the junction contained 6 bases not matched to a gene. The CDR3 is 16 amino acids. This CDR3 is CASSLAGGTRHNEQFF. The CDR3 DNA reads TGTGCCAGCAGCTTAGCGGGCGGGACTAGGCACAATGAGCAGTTCTTC.

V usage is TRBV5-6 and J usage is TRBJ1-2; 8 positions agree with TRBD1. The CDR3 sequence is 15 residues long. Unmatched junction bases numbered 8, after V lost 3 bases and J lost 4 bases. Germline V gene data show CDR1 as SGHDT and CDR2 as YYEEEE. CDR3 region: CASSSRGRGSYGYTF. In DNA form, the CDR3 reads TGTGCCAGCAGCTCCAGGGGGCGCGGATCCTATGGCTACACCTTC.

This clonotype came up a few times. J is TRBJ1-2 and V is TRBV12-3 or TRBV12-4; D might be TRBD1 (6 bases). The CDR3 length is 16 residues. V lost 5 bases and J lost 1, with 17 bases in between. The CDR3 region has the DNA TGTGCCAGCAGTCATCGTAACAGGGACCGTAACTATGGCTACACCTTC. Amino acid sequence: CASSHRNRDRNYGYTF.

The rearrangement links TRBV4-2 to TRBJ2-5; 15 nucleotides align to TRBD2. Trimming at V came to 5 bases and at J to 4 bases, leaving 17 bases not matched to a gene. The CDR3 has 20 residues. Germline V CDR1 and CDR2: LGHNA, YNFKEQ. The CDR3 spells CASSNSGTSGGTANIETQYF. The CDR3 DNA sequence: TGTGCCAGCAGCAATTCCGGGACTAGCGGGGGGACCGCCAATATAGAGACCCAGTACTTC.

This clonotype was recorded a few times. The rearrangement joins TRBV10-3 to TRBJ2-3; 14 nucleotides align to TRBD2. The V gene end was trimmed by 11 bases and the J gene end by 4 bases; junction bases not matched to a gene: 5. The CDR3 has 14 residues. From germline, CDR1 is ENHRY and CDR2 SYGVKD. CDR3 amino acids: CASGTSGSPDTQYF. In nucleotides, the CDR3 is TGTGCCTCAGGGACTAGCGGGAGTCCAGATACGCAGTATTTT.

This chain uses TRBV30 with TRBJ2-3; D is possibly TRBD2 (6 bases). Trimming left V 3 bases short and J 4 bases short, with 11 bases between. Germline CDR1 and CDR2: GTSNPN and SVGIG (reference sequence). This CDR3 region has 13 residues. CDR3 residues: CAWREPGADTQYF. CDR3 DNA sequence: TGTGCCTGGAGGGAACCGGGAGCAGATACGCAGTATTTT.

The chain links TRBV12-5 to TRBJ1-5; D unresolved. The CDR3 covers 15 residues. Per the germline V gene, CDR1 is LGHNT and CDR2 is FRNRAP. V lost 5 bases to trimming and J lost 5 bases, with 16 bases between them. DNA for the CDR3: TGTGCTAGTGGTCCGGCCGGCCAACTGTATCAGCCCCAGCATTTT. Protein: CASGPAGQLYQPQHF.

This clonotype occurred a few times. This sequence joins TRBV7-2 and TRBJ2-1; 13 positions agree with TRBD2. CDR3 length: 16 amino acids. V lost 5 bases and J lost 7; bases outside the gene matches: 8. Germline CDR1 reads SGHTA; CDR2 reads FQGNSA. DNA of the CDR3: TGTGCCAGCAGCCCACCGGGACTAGCGGGATTGAATGAGCAGTTCTTC. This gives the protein CASSPPGLAGLNEQFF.

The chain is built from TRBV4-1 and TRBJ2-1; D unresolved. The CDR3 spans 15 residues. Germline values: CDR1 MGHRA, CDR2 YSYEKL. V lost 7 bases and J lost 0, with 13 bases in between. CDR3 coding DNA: TGCGCCAGCAAACCCCAGGTTAGCTCCTACAATGAGCAGTTCTTC. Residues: CASKPQVSSYNEQFF.

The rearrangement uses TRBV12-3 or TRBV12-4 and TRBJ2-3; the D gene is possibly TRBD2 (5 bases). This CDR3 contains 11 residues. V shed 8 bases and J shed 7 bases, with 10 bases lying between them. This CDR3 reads CASGGSYTQYF. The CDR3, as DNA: TGTGCCAGCGGAGGTTCTTATACGCAGTATTTT.

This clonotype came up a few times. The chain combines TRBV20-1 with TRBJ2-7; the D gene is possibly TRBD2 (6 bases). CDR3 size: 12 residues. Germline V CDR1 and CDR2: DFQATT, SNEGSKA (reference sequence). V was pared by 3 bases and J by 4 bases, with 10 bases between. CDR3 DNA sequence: TGCAGTGCTAGTTTGGAGGGGTACGAGCAGTACTTC. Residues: CSASLEGYEQYF.

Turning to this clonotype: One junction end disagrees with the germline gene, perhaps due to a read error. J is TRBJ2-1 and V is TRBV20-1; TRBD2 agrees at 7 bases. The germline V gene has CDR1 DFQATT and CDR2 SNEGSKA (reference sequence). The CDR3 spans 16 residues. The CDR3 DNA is TGCTGTGCTAGATCCTGGGAGGGAGCTTCCTACAATGAGCAGTTCTTC. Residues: CCARSWEGASYNEQFF.

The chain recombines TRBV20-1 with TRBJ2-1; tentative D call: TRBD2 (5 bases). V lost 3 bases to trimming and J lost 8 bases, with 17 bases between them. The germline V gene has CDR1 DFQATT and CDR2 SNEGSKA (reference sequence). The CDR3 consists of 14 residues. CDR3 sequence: CSARRVGWVYEQFF. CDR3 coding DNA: TGCAGTGCTAGGCGGGTGGGGTGGGTCTATGAGCAGTTCTTC.